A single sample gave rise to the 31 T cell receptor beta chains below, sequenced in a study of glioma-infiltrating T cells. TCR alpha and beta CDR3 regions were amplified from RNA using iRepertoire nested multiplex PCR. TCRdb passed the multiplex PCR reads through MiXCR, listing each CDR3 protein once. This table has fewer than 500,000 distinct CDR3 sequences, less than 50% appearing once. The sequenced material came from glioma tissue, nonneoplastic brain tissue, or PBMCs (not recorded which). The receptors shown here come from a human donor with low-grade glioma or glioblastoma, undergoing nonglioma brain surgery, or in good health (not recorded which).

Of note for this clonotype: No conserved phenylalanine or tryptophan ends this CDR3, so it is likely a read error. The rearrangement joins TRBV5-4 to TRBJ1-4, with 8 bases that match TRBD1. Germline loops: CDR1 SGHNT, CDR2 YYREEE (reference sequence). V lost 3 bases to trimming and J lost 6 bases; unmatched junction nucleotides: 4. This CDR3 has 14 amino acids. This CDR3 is CASSWGGQDEKLFL. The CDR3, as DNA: TGTGCCAGCAGCTGGGGGGGACAGGATGAAAAACTGTTTCTT.

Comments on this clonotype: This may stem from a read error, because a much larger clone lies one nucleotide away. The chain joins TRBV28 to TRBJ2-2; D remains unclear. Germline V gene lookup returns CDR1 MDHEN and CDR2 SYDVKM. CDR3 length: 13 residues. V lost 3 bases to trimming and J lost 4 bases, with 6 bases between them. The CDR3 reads CASSFWGTGELFF. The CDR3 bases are TGTGCCAGCAGTTTTTGGGGCACCGGGGAGCTGTTTTTT.

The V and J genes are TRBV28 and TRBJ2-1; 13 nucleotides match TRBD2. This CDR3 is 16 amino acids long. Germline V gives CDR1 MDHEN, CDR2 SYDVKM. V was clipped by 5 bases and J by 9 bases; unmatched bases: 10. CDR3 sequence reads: CASSRLLGTSGAEQFF. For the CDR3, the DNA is TGTGCCAGCAGTCGCCTACTCGGGACTAGCGGGGCTGAGCAGTTCTTC.

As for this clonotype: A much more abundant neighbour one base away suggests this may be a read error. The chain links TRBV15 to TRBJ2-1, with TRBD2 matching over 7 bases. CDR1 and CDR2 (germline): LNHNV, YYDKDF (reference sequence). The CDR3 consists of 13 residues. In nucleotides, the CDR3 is TGTGCCAGCAGCGGGGCTCAGGGTAATGAGCAGTTCTTC. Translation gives CASSGAQGNEQFF.

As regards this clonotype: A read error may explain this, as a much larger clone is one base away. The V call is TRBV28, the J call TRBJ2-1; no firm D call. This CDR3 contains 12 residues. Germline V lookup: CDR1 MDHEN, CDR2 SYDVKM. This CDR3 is CASGLWDYEQFF. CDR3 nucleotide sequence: TGTGCCAGCGGTTTATGGGATTACGAGCAGTTCTTC.

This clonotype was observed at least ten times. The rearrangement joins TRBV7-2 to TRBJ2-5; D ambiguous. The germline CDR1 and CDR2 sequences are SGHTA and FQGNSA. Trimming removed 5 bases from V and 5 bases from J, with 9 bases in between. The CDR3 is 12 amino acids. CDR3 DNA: TGTGCCAGCAGCCCTAGTTGGGAGACCCAGTACTTC. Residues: CASSPSWETQYF.

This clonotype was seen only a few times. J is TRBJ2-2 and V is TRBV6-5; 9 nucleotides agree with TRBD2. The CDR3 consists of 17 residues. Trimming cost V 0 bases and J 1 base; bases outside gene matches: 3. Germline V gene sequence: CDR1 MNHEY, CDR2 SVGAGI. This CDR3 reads CASSYSQTSGNTGELFF. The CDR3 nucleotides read TGTGCCAGCAGTTACTCGCAGACTAGCGGGAACACCGGGGAGCTGTTTTTT.

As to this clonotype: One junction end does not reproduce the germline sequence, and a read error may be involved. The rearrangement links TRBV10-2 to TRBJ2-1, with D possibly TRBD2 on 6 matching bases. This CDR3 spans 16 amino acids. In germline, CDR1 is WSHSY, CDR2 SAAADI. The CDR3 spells CASSEFSGSSYSEQFF. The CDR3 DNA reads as TGTGCCAGCAGTGAATTTTCCGGGAGCTCCTACAGTGAGCAGTTCTTC.

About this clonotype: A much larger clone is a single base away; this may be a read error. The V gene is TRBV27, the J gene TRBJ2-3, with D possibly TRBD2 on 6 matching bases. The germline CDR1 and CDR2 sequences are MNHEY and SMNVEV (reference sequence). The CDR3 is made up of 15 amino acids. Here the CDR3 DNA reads TGTGCCGGCAGTTTGGAGGGCCTCTTTATGGATACGCAGTATTTT. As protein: CAGSLEGLFMDTQYF.

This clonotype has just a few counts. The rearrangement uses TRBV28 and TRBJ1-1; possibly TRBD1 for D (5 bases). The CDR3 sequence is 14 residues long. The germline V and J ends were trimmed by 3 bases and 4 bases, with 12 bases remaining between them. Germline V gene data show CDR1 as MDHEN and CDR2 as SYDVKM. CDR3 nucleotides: TGTGCCAGCAGTTTTGACGGGGGTGGCACTGAAGCTTTCTTT. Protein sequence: CASSFDGGGTEAFF.

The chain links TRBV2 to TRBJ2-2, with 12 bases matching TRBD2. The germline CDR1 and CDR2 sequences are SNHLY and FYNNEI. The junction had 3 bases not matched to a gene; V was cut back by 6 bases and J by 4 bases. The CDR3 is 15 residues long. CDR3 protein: CASRLAGGGTGELFF. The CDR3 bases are TGTGCCAGCAGACTAGCGGGAGGTGGCACCGGGGAGCTGTTTTTT.

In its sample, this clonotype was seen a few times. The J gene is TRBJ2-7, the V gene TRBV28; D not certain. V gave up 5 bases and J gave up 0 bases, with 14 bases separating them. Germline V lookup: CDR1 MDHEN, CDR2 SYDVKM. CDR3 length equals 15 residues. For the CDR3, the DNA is TGTGCCAGCAGTGTAGTAGTCGGCGTCTCCTACGAGCAGTACTTC. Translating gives CASSVVVGVSYEQYF. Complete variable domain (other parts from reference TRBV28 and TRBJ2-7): DVKVTQSSRYLVKRTGEKVFLECVQDMDHENMFWYRQDPGLGLRLIYFSYDVKMKEKGDIPEGYSVSREKKERFSLILESASTNQTSMYLCASSVVVGVSYEQYFGPGTRLTVT.

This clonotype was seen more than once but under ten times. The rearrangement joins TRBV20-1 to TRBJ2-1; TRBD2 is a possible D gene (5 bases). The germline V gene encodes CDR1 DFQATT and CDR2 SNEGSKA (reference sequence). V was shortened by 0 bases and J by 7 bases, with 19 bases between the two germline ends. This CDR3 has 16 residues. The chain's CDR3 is CSARDQFSDWRNEQFF. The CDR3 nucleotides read TGCAGTGCTAGAGATCAGTTTAGCGATTGGAGAAATGAGCAGTTCTTC.

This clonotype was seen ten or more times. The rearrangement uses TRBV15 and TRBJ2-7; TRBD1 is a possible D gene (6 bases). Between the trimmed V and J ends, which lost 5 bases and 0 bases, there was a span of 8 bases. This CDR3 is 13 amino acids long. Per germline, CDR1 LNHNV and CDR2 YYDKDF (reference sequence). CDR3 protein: CATSDRSSYEQYF. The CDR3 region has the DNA TGTGCCACCAGCGACAGGAGCTCCTACGAGCAGTACTTC.

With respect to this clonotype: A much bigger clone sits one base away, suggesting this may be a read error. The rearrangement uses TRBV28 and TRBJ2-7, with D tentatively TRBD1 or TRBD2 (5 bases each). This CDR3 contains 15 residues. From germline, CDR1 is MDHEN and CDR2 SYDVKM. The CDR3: CASSLSSGSSYEKYF. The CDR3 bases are TGTGCCAGCAGTTTGTCCTCAGGGAGCTCCTACGAGAAGTACTTC.

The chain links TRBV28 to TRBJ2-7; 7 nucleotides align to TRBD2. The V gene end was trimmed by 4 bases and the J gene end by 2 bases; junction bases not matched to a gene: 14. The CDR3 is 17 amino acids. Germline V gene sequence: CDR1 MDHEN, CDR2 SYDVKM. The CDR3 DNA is TGTGCCAGCAGTTCCCCACTCGGGTCTAGCGGAACCTACGAGCAGTACTTC. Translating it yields CASSSPLGSSGTYEQYF.

CDR3 protein: CSAPRDTRYEQYF. The CDR3 bases are TGCAGTGCTCCACGGGACACCCGCTACGAGCAGTACTTC. The rearrangement joins TRBV20-1 to TRBJ2-7, with D tentatively TRBD1 (6 bases). The CDR3 is 13 residues long. V was shortened by 5 bases and J by 3 bases, with 14 bases between the two germline ends. CDR1 is DFQATT, CDR2 SNEGSKA, per germline (reference sequence).

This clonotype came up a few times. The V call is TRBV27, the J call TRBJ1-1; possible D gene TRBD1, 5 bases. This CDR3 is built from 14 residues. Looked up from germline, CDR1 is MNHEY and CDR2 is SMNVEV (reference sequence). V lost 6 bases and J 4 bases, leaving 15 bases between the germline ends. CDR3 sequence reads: CASRPGEGATEAFF. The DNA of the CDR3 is TGTGCCAGCAGACCGGGGGAGGGCGCCACTGAAGCTTTCTTT.

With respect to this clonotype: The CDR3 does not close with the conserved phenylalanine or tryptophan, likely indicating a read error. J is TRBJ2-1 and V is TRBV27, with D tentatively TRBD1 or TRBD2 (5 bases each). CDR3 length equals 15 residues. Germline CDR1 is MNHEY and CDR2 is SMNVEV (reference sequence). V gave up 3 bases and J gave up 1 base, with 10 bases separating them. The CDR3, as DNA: TGTGCCAGCAGTTTGTTGAGGGGTTCCTACAATGAGCAGTTCCTC. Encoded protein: CASSLLRGSYNEQFL.

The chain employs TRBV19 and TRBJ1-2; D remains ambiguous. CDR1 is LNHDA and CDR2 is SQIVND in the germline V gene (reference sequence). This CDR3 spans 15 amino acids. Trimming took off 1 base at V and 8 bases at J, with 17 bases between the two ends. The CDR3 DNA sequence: TGTGCCAGTAGTATAGCCGGGGTCGCCGGAAGGGGCTACACCTTC. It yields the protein CASSIAGVAGRGYTF.

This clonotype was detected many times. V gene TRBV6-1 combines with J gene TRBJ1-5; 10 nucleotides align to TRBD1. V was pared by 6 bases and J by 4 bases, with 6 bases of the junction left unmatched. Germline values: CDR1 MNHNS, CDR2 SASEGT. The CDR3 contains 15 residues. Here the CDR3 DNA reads TGTGCCAGCAGGAAGGACAGGGGGATTAATCAGCCCCAGCATTTT. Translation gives CASRKDRGINQPQHF.

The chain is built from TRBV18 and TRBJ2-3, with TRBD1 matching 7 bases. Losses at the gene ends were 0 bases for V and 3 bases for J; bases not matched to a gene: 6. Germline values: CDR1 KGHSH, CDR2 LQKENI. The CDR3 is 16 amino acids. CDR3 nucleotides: TGTGCCAGCTCACCACCGACAGGGTTCGGGACAGATACGCAGTATTTT. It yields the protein CASSPPTGFGTDTQYF.

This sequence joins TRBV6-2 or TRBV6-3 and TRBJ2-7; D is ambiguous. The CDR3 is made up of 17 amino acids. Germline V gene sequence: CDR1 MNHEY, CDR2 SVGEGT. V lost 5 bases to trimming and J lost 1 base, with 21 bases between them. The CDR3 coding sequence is TGTGCCAGCAGTCCGGACCGCGCGCGCCTCTTATCCTACGAGCAGTACTTC. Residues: CASSPDRARLLSYEQYF.

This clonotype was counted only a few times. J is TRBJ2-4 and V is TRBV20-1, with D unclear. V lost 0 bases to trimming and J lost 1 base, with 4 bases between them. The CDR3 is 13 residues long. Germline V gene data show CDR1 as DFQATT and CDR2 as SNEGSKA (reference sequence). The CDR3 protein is CSAREGAKNIQYF. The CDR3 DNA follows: TGCAGTGCTAGAGAGGGGGCCAAAAACATTCAGTACTTC.

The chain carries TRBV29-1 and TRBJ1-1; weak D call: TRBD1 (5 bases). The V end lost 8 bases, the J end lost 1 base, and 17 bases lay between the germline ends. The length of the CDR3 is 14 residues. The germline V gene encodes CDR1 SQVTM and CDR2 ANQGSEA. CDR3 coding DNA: TGCAGCATGAACCCGGGACGCTCGAACACTGAAGCTTTCTTT. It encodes CSMNPGRSNTEAFF.

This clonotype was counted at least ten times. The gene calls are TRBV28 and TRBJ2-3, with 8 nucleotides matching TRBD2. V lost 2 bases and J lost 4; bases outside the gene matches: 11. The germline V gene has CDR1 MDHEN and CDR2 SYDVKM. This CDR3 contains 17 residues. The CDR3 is CASSLGGVSGAADTQYF. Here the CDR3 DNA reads TGTGCCAGCAGTTTAGGGGGGGTTAGCGGGGCAGCAGATACGCAGTATTTT.

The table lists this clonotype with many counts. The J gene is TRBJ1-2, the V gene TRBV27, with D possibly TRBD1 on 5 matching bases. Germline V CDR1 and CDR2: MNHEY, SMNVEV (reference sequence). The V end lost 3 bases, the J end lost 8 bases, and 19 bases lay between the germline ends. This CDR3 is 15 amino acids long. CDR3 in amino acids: CASSLAAGTTFGYTF. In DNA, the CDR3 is TGTGCCAGCAGTTTGGCAGCCGGGACCACTTTCGGCTACACCTTC.

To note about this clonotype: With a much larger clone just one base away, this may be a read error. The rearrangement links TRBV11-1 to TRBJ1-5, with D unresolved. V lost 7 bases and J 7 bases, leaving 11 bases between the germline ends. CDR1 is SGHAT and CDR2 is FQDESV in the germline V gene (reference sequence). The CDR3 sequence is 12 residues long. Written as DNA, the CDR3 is TGTGCCAGCACGGCGGATAGCCAGCCCCAGCATTTT. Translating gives CASTADSQPQHF.

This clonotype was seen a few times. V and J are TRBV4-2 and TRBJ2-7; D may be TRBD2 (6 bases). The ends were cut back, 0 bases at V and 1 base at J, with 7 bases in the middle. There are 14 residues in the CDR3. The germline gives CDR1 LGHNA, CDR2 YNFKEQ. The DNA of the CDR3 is TGTGCCAGCAGCCAAGAGGAGGGTTCCTACGAGCAGTACTTC. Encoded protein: CASSQEEGSYEQYF.

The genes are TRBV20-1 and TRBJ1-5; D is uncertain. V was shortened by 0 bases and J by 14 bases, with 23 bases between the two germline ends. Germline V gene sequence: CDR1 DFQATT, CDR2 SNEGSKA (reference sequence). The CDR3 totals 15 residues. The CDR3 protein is CSARDPARNYQTKHF. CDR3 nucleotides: TGCAGTGCTAGAGATCCGGCCAGAAACTATCAGACCAAGCATTTT.

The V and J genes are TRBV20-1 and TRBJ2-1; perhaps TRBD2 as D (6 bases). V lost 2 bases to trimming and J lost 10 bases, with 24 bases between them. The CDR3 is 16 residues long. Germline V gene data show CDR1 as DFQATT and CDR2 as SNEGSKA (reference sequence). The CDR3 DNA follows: TGCAGTGCTAGACAGTGGTCGGGACTTACCGCCTACGAGCAGTTCTTC. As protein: CSARQWSGLTAYEQFF.